A single T cell receptor (beta chain) is shown here with its context. These data come from a study of blood T cell repertoires in COVID-19. On the study more broadly: From the United States, Italy and Spain came samples of acute and convalescent COVID-19. The analysed material was cDNA or gDNA that came from T cells, B-cell-depleted T cells, or PBMCs.

The CDR3 totals 13 residues. Per the study methods: For nucleated cells, counts were estimated from reference gene primer amplification. Data came from immunoSEQ multiplex PCR; TCRdb stores just in-frame clones and leaves some out. The V and J calls and clone size come from that table; D and trimming were worked out from the DNA. The repertoire consists of roughly 100,000 clones, with more than 70% occurring once and the leading ten covering just under 20%. The genes are TRBV21-1 and TRBJ2-7; the table's D gene call, TRBD1, was not cross checked with the DNA. TRBV21-1 is deemed a pseudogene. Sequenced input: peripheral blood. The sequence derives from a human donor in a cohort sampled during active COVID-19. The CDR3 protein is CASTSTGFYEQYF. In DNA, the CDR3 is TGTGCCAGCACCTCGACAGGGTTCTACGAGCAGTACTTC.